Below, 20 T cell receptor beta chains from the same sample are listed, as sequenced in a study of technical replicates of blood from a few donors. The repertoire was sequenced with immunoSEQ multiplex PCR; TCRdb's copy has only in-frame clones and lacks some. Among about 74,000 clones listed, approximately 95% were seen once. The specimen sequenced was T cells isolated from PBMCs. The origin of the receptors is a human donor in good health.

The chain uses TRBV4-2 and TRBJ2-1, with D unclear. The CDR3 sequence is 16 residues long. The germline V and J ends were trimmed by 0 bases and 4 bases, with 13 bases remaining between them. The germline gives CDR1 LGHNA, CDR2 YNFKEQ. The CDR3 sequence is CASSQDQALRYNEQFF. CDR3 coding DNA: TGTGCCAGCAGCCAAGACCAGGCCCTAAGATACAATGAGCAGTTCTTC.

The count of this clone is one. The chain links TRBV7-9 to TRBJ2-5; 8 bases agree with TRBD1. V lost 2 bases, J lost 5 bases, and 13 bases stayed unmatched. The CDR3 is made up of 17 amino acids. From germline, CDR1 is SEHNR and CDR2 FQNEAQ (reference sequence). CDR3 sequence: CASSLFAAAGGGETQYF. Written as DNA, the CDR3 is TGTGCCAGCAGCTTATTCGCCGCCGCAGGGGGCGGTGAGACCCAGTACTTC.

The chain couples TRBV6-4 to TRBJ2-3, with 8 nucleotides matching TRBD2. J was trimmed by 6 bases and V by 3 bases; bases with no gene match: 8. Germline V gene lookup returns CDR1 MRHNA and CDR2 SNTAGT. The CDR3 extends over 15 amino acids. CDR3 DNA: TGTGCCAGCAGTGAAAAGGGCGGGAGGCTTGATACGCAGTATTTT. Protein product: CASSEKGGRLDTQYF.

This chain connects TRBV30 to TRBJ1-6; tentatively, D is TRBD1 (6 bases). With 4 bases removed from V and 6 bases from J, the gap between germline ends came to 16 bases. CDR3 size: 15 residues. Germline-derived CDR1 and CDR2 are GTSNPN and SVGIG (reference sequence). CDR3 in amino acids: CAWIGPGTINSPLHF. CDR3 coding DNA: TGTGCCTGGATTGGCCCGGGGACAATTAATTCACCCCTCCACTTT.

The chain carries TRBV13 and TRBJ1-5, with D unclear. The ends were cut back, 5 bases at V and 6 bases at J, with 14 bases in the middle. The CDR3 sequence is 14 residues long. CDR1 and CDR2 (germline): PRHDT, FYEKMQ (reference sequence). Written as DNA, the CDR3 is TGTGCCAGCAGCCGGGGTGGGTCCACTCAGCCCCAGCATTTT. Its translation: CASSRGGSTQPQHF.

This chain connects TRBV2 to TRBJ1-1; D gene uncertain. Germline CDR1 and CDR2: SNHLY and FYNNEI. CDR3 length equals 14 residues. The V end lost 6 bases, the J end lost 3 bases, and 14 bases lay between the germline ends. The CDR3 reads CASSEQRGYTEAFF. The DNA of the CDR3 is TGTGCCAGCAGCGAACAAAGAGGTTACACTGAAGCTTTCTTT.

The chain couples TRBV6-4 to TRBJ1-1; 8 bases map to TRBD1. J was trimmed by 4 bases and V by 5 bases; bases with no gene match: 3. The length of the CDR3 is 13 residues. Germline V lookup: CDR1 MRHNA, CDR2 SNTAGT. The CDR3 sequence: CASSNRGGTEAFF. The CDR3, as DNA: TGTGCCAGCAGTAACAGGGGGGGCACTGAAGCTTTCTTT.

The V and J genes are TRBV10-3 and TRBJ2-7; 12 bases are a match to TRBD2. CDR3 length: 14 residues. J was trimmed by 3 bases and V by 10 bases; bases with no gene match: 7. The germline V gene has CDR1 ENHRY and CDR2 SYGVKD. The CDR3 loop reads CATGLAGNYYEQYF. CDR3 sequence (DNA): TGTGCCACCGGACTAGCGGGGAACTACTACGAGCAGTACTTC.

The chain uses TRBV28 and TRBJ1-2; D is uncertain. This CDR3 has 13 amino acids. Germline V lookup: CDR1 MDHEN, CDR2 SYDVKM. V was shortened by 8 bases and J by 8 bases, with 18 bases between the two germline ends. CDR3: CASRRSSSRGYTF. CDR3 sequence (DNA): TGTGCCAGCCGCCGGAGCTCTTCGAGGGGCTACACCTTC.

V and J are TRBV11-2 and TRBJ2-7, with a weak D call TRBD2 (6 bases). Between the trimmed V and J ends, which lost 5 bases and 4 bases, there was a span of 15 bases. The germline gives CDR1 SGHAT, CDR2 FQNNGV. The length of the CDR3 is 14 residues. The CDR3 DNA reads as TGTGCCAGCAGCCCGGTCCGGGCGGGGTACGAGCAGTACTTC. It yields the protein CASSPVRAGYEQYF.

As DNA, the CDR3 is TGTGCCAGTAGTCCAAAAGGACAGGTTCCCGGGGAGCTGTTTTTT. Amino acid sequence: CASSPKGQVPGELFF. V is TRBV19 and J is TRBJ2-2, with 7 bases identical to TRBD1. Germline loops: CDR1 LNHDA, CDR2 SQIVND (reference sequence). With V trimmed by 5 bases and J by 6 bases, 9 bases remained unmatched. The CDR3 has 15 residues.

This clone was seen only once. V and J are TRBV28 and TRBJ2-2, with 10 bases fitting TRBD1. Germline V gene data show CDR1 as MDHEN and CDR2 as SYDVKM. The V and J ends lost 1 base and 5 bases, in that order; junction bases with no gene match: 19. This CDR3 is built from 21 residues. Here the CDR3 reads CASSLYFGGDRGHYGTGELFF. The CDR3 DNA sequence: TGTGCCAGCAGTTTATACTTCGGGGGGGACAGGGGCCACTATGGAACCGGGGAGCTGTTTTTT.

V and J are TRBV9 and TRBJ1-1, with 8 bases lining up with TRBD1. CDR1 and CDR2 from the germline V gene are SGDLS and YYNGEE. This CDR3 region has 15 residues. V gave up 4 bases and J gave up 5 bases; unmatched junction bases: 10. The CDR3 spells CASSLSRGPGTEAFF. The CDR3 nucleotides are TGTGCCAGCAGCCTCAGCAGGGGGCCAGGAACTGAAGCTTTCTTT.

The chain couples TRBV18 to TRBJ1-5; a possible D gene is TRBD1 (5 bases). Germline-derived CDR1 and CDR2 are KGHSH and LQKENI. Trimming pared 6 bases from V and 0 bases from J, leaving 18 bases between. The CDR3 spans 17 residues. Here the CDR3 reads CASSGGGVSGSNQPQHF. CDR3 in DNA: TGTGCCAGCTCCGGCGGGGGAGTTTCGGGTAGCAATCAGCCCCAGCATTTT.

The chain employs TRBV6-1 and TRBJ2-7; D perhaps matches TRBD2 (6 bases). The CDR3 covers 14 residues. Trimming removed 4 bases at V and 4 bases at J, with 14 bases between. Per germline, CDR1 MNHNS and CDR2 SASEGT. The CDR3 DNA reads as TGTGCCAGCAGTGCCTCCGGGGCGGGGTACGAGCAGTACTTC. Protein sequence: CASSASGAGYEQYF.

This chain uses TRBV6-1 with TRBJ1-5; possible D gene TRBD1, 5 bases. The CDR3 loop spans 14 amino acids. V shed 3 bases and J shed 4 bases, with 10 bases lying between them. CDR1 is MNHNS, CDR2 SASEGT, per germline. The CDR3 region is CASSERTSNQPQHF. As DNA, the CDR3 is TGTGCCAGCAGTGAGAGGACATCGAATCAGCCCCAGCATTTT.

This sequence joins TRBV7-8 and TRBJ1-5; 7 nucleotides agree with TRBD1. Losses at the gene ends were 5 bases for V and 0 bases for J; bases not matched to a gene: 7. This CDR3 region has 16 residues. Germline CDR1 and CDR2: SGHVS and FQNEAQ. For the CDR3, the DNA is TGTGCCAGCAGCCAATCACAGGGGACTAGCAATCAGCCCCAGCATTTT. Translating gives CASSQSQGTSNQPQHF.

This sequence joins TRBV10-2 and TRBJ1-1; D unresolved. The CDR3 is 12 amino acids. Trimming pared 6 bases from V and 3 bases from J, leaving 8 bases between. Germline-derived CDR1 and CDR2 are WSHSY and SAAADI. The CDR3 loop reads CASRDSHTEAFF. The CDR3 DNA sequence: TGCGCCAGCAGGGACTCACACACTGAAGCTTTCTTT.

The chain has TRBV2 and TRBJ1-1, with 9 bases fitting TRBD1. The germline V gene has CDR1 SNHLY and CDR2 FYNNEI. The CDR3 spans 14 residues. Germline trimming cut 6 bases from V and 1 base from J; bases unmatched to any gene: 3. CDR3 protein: CASSKGQGNTEAFF. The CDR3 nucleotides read TGTGCCAGCAGCAAGGGACAGGGGAACACTGAAGCTTTCTTT.

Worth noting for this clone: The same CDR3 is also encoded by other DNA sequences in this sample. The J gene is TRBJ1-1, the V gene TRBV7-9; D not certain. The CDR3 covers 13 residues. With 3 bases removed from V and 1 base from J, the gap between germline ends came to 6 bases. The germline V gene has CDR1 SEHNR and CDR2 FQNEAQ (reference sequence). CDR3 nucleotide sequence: TGTGCCAGCAGCTTTCGAGAGAACACTGAAGCTTTCTTT. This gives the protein CASSFRENTEAFF.